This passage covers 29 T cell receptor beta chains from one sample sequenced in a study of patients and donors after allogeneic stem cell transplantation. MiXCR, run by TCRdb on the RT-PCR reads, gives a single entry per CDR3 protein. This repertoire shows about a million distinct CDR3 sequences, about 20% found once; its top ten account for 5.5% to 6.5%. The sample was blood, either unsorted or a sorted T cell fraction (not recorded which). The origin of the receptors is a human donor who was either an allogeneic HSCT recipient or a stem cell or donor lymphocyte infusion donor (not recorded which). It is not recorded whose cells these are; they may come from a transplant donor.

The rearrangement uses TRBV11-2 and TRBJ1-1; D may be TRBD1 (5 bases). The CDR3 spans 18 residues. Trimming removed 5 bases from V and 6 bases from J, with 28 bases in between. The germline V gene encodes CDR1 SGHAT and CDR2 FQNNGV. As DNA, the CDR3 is TGTGCCAGCAGCCCGGCCTTTCCCGTGCACAGTCGAGGGGCTGAAGCTTTCTTT. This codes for CASSPAFPVHSRGAEAFF.

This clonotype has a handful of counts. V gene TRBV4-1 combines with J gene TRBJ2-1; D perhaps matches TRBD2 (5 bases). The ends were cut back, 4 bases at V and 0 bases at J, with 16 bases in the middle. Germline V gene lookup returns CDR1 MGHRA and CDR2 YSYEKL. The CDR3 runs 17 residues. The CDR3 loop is CASSRDGEKSSYNEQFF. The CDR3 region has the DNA TGCGCCAGCAGCCGGGATGGGGAGAAAAGCTCCTACAATGAGCAGTTCTTC.

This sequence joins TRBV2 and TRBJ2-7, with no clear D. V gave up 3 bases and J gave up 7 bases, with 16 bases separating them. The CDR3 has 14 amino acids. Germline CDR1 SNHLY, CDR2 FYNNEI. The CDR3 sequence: CASSDRAVFREQYF. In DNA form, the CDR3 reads TGTGCCAGCAGTGATCGGGCGGTTTTTAGGGAGCAGTACTTC. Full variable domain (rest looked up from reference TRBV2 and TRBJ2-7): EPEVTQTPSHQVTQMGQEVILRCVPISNHLYFYWYRQILGQKVEFLVSFYNNEISEKSEIFDDQFSVERPDGSNFTLKIRSTKLEDSAMYFCASSDRAVFREQYFGPGTRLTVT.

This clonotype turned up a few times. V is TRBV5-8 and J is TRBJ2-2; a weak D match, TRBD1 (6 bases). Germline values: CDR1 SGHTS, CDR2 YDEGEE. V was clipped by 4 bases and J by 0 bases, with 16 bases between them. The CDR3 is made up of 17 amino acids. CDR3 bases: TGTGCCAGCAGCGTACAAAGCAGGGGATCGAACACCGGGGAGCTGTTTTTT. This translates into CASSVQSRGSNTGELFF.

The CDR3 loop is CASSVGRMNTEAFF. CDR3 in DNA: TGTGCCAGCAGCGTAGGACGCATGAACACTGAAGCTTTCTTT. This chain joins TRBV9 and TRBJ1-1; D not resolved. This CDR3 contains 14 residues. The V and J ends lost 0 bases and 0 bases respectively, with 6 bases between them. CDR1 and CDR2 (germline): SGDLS, YYNGEE.

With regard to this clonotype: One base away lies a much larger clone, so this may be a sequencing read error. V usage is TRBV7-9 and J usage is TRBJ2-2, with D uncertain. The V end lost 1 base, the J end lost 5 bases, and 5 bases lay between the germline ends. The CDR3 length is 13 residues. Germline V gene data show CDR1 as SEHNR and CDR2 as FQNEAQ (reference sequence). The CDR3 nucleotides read TGTGCCAGCAGCTTAGGGTGGACCGGGGAGCTGTTTTTT. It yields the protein CASSLGWTGELFF.

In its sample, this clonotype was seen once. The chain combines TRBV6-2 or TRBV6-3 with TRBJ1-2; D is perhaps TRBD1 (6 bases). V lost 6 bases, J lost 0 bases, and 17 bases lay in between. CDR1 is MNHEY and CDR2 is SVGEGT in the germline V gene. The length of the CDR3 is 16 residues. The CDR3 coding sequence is TGTGCCAGCAGGCGAGCTGGGGGGACAACTAACTATGGCTACACCTTC. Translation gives CASRRAGGTTNYGYTF.

The CDR3 reads CATSDGNRVPQETQYF. In DNA, the CDR3 is TGTGCCACCAGTGATGGAAACAGGGTGCCGCAAGAGACCCAGTACTTC. The chain employs TRBV24-1 and TRBJ2-5; D may be TRBD1 (6 bases). This CDR3 is built from 16 residues. The germline CDR1 and CDR2 sequences are KGHDR and SFDVKD. V was clipped by 3 bases and J by 2 bases, with 15 bases between them.

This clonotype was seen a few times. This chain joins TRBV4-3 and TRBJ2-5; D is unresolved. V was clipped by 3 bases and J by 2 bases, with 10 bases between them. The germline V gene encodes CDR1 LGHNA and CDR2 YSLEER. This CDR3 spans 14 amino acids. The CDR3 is CASSQNRWQETQYF. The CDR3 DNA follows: TGCGCCAGCAGCCAGAACAGATGGCAAGAGACCCAGTACTTC.

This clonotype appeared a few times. The CDR3 spells CASNPNGATGNEQFF. CDR3 DNA: TGTGCCAGCAACCCGAATGGGGCTACGGGCAATGAGCAGTTCTTC. The chain is built from TRBV2 and TRBJ2-1; D may be TRBD1 (5 bases). Germline assignment: CDR1 SNHLY and CDR2 FYNNEI. Trimming removed 7 bases from V and 6 bases from J, with 19 bases in between. The CDR3 spans 15 residues.

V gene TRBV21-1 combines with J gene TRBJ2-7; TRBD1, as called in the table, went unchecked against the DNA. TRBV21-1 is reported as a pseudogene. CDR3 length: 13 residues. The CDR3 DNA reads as TGTGCCGTCCGGGACAGGGATCCCCCCGAGCAGTACTTC. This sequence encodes CAVRDRDPPEQYF.

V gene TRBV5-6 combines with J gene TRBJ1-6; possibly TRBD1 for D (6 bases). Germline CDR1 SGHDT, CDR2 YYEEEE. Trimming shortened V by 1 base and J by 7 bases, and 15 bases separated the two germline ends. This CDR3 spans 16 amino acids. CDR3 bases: TGTGCCAGCAGCTTGAGTGGGGGCTTGGCGAATTCACCCCTCCACTTT. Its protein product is CASSLSGGLANSPLHF. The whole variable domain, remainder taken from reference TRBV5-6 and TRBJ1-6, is DAGVTQSPTHLIKTRGQQVTLRCSPKSGHDTVSWYQQALGQGPQFIFQYYEEEERQRGNFPDRFSGHQFPNYSSELNVNALLLGDSALYLCASSLSGGLANSPLHFGNGTRLTVT.

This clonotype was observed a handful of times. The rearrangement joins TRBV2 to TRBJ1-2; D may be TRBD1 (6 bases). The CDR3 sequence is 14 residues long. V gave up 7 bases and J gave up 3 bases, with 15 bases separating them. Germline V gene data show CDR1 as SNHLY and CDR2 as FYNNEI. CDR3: CASTWDTLDYGYTF. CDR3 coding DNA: TGTGCCAGCACTTGGGACACGTTGGACTATGGCTACACCTTC. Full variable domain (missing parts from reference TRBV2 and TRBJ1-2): EPEVTQTPSHQVTQMGQEVILRCVPISNHLYFYWYRQILGQKVEFLVSFYNNEISEKSEIFDDQFSVERPDGSNFTLKIRSTKLEDSAMYFCASTWDTLDYGYTFGSGTRLTVV.

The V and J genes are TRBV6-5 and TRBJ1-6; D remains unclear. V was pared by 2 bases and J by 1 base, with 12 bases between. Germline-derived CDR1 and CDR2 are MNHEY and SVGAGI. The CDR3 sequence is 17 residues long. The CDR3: CASSYEGSRSYNSPLHF. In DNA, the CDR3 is TGTGCCAGCAGTTACGAGGGTTCCAGGTCCTATAATTCACCCCTCCACTTT.

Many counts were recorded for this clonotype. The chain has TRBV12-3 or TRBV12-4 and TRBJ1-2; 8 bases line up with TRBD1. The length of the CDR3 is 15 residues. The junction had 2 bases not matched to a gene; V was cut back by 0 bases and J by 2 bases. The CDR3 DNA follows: TGTGCCAGCAGTTTAGCTGGACAGGGCAACTATGGCTACACCTTC. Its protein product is CASSLAGQGNYGYTF.

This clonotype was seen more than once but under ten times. The CDR3 reads CASSSRDSARLDTQYF. CDR3 DNA sequence: TGTGCCAGCAGTAGCCGGGACTCCGCCCGACTAGATACGCAGTATTTT. This chain connects TRBV12-3 or TRBV12-4 to TRBJ2-3, with D possibly matching TRBD2 (6 bases). The CDR3 is 16 amino acids. Trimming cost V 5 bases and J 5 bases, with 20 bases left between them.

CDR3 residues: CASSLDNYNEQFF. CDR3 in DNA: TGTGCCAGCAGCTTAGACAACTACAATGAGCAGTTCTTC. This chain uses TRBV11-3 with TRBJ2-1; no clear D gene. CDR3 size: 13 residues. Trimming took off 0 bases at V and 3 bases at J, with 3 bases between the two ends. Germline V gene data show CDR1 as SGHNT and CDR2 as YENEEA.

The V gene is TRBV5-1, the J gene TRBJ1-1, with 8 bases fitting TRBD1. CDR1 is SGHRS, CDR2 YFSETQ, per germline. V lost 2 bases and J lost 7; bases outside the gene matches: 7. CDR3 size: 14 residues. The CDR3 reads CASSLGQGGGEAFF. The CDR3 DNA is TGCGCCAGCAGCTTAGGACAGGGTGGTGGTGAAGCTTTCTTT.

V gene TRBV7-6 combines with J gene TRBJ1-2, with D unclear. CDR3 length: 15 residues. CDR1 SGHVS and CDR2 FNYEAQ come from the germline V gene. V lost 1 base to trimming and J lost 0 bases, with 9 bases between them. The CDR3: CASSLEARSNYGYTF. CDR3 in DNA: TGTGCCAGCAGCTTAGAGGCTAGATCTAACTATGGCTACACCTTC.

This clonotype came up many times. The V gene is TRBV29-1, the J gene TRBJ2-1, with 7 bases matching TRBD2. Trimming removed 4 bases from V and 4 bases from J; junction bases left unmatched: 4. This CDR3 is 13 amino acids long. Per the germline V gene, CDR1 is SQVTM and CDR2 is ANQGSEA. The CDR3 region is CSVGRREYNEQFF. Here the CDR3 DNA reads TGCAGCGTTGGACGGCGGGAGTACAATGAGCAGTTCTTC.

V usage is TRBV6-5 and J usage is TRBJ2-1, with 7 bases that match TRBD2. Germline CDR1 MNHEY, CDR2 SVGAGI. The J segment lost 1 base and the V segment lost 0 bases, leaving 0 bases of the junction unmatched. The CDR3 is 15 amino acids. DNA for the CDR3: TGTGCCAGCAGTTACTCGCGGGAGTCCTACAATGAGCAGTTCTTC. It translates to CASSYSRESYNEQFF.

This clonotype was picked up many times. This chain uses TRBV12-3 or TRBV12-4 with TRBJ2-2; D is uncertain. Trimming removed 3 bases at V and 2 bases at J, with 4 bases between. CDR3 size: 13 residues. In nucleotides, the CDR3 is TGTGCCAGCAGTTTCCCAAACACCGGGGAGCTGTTTTTT. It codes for CASSFPNTGELFF.

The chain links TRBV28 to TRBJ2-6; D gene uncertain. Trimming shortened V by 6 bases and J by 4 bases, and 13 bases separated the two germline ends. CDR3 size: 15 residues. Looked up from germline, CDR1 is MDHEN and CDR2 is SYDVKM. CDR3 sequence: CASRELNGGANVLTF. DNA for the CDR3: TGTGCCAGCAGAGAACTTAACGGGGGGGCCAACGTCCTGACTTTC.

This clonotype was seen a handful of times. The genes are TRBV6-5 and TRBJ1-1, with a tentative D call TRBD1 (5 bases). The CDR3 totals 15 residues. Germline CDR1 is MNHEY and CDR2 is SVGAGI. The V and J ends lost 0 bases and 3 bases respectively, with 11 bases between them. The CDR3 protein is CASSYSEGLDTEAFF. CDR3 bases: TGTGCCAGCAGTTACTCAGAGGGGTTGGACACTGAAGCTTTCTTT.

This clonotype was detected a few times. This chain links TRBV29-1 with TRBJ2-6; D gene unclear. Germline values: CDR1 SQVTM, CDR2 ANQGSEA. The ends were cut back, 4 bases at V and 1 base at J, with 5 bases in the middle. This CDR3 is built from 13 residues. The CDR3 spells CSVGSSGANVLTF. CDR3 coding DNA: TGCAGCGTTGGGAGTTCTGGGGCCAACGTCCTGACTTTC.

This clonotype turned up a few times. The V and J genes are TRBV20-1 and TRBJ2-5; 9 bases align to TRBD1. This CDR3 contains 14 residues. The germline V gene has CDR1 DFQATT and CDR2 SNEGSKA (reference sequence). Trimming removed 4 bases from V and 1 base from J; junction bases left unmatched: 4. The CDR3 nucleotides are TGCAGTGCTACTACAGGGGGCCGCCAAGAGACCCAGTACTTC. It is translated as CSATTGGRQETQYF.

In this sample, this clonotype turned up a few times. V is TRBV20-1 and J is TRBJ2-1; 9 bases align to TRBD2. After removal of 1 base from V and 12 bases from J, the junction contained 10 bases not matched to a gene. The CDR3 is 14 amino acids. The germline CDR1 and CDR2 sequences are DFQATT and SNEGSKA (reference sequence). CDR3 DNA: TGCAGTGCTAGAGCAACGCCTAGCGGGATCGGGCAGTTCTTC. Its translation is CSARATPSGIGQFF.

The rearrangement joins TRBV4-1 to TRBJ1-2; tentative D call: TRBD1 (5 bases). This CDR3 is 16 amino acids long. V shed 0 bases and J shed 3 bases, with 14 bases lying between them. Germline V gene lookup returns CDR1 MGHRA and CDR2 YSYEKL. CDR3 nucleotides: TGCGCCAGCAGCCAAGAAGAGCTCAGGGTGGACTATGGCTACACCTTC. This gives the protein CASSQEELRVDYGYTF.

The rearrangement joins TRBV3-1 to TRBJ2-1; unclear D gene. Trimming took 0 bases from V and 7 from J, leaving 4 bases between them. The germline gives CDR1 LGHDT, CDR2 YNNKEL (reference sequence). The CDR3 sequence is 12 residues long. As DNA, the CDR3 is TGTGCCAGCAGCCAAGATTTTAATGAGCAGTTCTTC. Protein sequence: CASSQDFNEQFF.